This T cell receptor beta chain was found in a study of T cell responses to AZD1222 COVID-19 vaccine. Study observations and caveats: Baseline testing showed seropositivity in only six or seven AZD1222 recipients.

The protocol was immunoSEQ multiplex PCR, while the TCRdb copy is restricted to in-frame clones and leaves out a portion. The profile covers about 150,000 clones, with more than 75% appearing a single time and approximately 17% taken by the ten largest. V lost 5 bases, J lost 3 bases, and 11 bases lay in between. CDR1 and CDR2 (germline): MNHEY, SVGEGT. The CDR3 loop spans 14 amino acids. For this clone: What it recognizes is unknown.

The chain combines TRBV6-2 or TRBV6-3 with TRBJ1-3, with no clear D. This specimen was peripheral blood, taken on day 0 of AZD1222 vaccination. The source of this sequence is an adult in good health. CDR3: CASSSHQHGNTIYF. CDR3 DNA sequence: TGTGCCAGCAGTAGCCACCAGCATGGAAACACCATATATTTT.